The clone carrying this T cell receptor (beta chain) was picked up one time. Antigen: not known. Around 10^5 TCR templates underwent assay in each sample. Only in-frame clones appear in the TCRdb table, and some are missing; sequencing was by immunoSEQ multiplex PCR. Found here are 100,000 or so clones, approximately 92% of them singletons; the top ten hold 0.13% to 0.15%. This entry comes from a study of siplizumab effects on memory and regulatory T cells. Findings and caveats of the study: The diversity of naive T cells seemed greater than that of memory cells, and their alloresponse contribution seemed major. For siplizumab cultures, the suppressive function of their proliferating Tregs was not confirmed. With siplizumab, mappable alloreactive CD4+ clones averaged around 70% Treg-derived, versus over 25% in controls.

This TCR came from a human donor in good health. Sequencing used CD4+ T cells sorted from blood.

The CDR3 nucleotides read TGTGCCTGGAGTGTATTGGGGGGGGGCATCCCAGAGACCCAGTACTTC. Amino acids: CAWSVLGGGIPETQYF. The chain uses TRBV30 and TRBJ2-5; tentative D call: TRBD2 (7 bases). Germline CDR1 reads GTSNPN; CDR2 reads SVGIG (reference sequence). Trimming cost V 0 bases and J 4 bases, with 18 bases left between them. This CDR3 is built from 16 residues.